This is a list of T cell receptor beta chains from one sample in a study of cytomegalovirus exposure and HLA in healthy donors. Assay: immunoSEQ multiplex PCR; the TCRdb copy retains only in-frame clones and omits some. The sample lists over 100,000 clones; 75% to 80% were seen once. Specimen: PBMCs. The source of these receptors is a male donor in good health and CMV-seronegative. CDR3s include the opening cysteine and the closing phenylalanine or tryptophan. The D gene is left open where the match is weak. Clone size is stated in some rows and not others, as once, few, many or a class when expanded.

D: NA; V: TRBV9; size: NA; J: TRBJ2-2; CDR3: CASSGTDPGELFF; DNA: TGTGCCAGCAGCGGTACAGACCCCGGGGAGCTGTTTTTT
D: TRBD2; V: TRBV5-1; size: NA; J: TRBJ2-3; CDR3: CASSLGRGDTDTQYF; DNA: TGCGCCAGCAGCTTGGGTCGGGGGGACACAGATACGCAGTATTTT
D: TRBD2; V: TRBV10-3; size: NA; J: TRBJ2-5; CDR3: CAISDSSSGGLETQYF; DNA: TGTGCCATCAGTGATAGTAGTAGCGGGGGGTTGGAGACCCAGTACTTC
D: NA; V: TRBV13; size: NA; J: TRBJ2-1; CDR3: CASSPRDTPYNEQFF; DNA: TGTGCCAGCAGCCCCCGGGACACACCTTACAATGAGCAGTTCTTC
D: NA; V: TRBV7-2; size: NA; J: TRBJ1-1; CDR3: CASSLGRVNTEAFF; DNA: TGTGCCAGCAGCTTAGGCAGGGTGAACACTGAAGCTTTCTTT
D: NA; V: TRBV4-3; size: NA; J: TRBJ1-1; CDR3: CASSQDQPGTEAFF; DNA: TGCGCCAGCAGCCAAGATCAGCCGGGAACTGAAGCTTTCTTT
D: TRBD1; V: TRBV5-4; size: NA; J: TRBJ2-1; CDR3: CASSWGTDNEQFF; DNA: TGTGCCAGCAGCTGGGGGACAGACAATGAGCAGTTCTTC
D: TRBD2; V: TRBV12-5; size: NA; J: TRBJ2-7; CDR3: CASGPGLAGSYEQYF; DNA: TGTGCTAGTGGACCGGGACTAGCGGGTTCCTACGAGCAGTACTTC
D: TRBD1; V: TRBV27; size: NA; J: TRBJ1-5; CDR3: CASSEVRDSYSNQPQHF; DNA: TGTGCCAGCAGTGAAGTCCGGGACAGTTATAGCAATCAGCCCCAGCATTTT
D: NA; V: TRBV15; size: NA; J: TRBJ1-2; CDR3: CATSREIQGPGYTF; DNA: TGTGCCACCAGCAGAGAAATACAGGGTCCTGGCTACACCTTC
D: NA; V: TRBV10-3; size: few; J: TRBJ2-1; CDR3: CAISEFNRDRRNEQFF; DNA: TGTGCCATCAGTGAGTTCAACAGGGATAGGAGGAATGAGCAGTTCTTC
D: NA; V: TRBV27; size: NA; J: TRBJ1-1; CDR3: CASKGGGDTEAFF; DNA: TGTGCCAGCAAAGGGGGGGGTGACACTGAAGCTTTCTTT
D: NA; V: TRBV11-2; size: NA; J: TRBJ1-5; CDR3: CASSQAGPNQPQHF; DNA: TGTGCCAGCAGCCAGGCGGGACCCAATCAGCCCCAGCATTTT
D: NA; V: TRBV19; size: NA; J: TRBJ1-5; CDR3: CASRRRESNQPQHF; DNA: TGTGCCAGTAGACGGAGGGAGAGCAATCAGCCCCAGCATTTT
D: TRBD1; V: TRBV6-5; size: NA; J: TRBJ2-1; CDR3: CASRPDRDREQFF; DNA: TGTGCCAGCAGACCGGACAGGGACCGTGAGCAGTTCTTC
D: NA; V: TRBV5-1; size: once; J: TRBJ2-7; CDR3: CASSLRESYEQYF; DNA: TGCGCCAGCAGCTTGAGGGAGTCCTACGAGCAGTACTTC
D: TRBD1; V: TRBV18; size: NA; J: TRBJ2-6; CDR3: CASSPRVTGNSGANVLTF; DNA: TGTGCCAGCTCACCACGGGTGACAGGGAACTCTGGGGCCAACGTCCTGACTTTC
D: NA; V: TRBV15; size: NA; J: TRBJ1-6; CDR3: CATSRDRGIPSYNSPLHF; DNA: TGTGCCACCAGCAGAGATCGGGGTATTCCCTCCTATAATTCACCCCTCCACTTT
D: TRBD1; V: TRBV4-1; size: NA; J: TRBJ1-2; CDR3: CASSQGGTGIGYTF; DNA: TGCGCCAGCAGCCAAGGGGGGACAGGGATTGGCTACACCTTC
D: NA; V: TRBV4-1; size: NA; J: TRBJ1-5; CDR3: CASSQDMGFGQPQHF; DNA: TGCGCCAGCAGCCAAGATATGGGTTTCGGGCAGCCCCAGCATTTT
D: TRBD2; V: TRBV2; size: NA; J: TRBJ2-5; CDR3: CASSLAGEGETQYF; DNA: TGTGCCAGCAGCCTAGCGGGGGAAGGAGAGACCCAGTACTTC
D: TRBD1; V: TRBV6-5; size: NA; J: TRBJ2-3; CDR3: CASSRRGQTTDTQYF; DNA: TGTGCCAGCAGCCGCCGGGGACAGACGACAGATACGCAGTATTTT
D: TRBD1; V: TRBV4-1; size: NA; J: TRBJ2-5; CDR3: CASSQGWDSEETQYF; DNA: TGCGCCAGCAGCCAAGGGTGGGACAGCGAAGAGACCCAGTACTTC
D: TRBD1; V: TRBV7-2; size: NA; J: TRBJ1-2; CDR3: CASSPRAGTGENYGYTF; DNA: TGTGCCAGCAGCCCTAGGGCGGGGACAGGGGAGAACTATGGCTACACCTTC
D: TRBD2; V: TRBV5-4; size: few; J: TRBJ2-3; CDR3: CASRPGLAGGNTDTQYF; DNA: TGTGCCAGCAGACCCGGACTAGCGGGGGGAAACACAGATACGCAGTATTTT
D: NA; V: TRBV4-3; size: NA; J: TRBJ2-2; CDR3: CASSQDGRGTGELFF; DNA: TGCGCCAGCAGCCAAGATGGCAGAGGGACCGGGGAGCTGTTTTTT
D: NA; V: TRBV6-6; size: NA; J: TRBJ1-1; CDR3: CASRLDPEDTEAFF; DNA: TGTGCCAGCAGGCTGGACCCGGAGGACACTGAAGCTTTCTTT
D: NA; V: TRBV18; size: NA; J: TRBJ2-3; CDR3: CASSPPLDTDTQYF; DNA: TGTGCCAGCTCACCACCGTTAGACACAGATACGCAGTATTTT
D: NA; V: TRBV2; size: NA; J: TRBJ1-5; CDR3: CASSEEPGNSNQPQHF; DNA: TGTGCCAGCAGTGAAGAGCCAGGGAATAGCAATCAGCCCCAGCATTTT
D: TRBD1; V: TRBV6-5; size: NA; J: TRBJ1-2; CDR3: CASRTGDYGYTF; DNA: TGTGCCAGCAGAACAGGGGACTATGGCTACACCTTC
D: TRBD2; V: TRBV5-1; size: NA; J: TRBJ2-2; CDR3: CASSLARGDPNTGELFF; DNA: TGCGCCAGCAGCTTGGCCCGGGGGGACCCGAACACCGGGGAGCTGTTTTTT
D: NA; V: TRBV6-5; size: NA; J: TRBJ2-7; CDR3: CASSYSVAGHFYEQYF; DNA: TGTGCCAGCAGTTACTCGGTGGCAGGGCATTTCTACGAGCAGTACTTC
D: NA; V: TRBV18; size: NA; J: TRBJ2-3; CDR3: CASSPTGVRDTQYF; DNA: TGTGCCAGCTCACCGACAGGTGTTAGGGATACGCAGTATTTT
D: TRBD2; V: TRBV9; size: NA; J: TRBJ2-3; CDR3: CASSVTGLTTEAQYF; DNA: TGTGCCAGCAGCGTCACGGGACTAACCACAGAGGCGCAGTATTTT
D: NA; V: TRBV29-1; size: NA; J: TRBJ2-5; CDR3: CSVDSVGETQYF; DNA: TGCAGCGTGGACTCTGTTGGGGAGACCCAGTACTTC
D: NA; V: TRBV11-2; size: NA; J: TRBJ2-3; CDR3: CASSPRRSTDTQYF; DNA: TGTGCCAGCAGCCCGAGGAGGTCCACAGATACGCAGTATTTT
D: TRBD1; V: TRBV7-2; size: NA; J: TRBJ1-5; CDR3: CASSQNRGGNQPQHF; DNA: TGTGCCAGCAGCCAAAACAGGGGCGGCAATCAGCCCCAGCATTTT
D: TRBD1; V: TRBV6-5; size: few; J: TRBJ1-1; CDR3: CASRSGTESTEAFF; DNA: TGTGCCAGCAGGTCCGGGACAGAAAGTACTGAAGCTTTCTTT
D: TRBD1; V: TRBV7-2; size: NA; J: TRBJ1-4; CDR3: CASSLGRGLHLFF; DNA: TGTGCCAGCAGCTTAGGAAGGGGGCTCCATCTTTTTTTT
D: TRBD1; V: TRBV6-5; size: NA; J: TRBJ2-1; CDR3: CASSGQGLGEQFF; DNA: TGTGCCAGCAGCGGACAGGGATTAGGGGAGCAGTTCTTC
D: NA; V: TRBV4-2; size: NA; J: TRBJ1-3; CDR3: CASSQDLTGQNTIYF; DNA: TGTGCCAGCAGCCAAGATCTGACGGGACAAAACACCATATATTTT
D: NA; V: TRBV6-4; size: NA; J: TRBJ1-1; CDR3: CASKTAAGNGEAFF; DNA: TGTGCCAGCAAGACGGCAGCGGGAAACGGTGAAGCTTTCTTT
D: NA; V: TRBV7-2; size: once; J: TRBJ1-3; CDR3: CASSPRSVGNTIYF; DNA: TGTGCCAGCAGCCCCCGGTCGGTCGGAAACACCATATATTTT
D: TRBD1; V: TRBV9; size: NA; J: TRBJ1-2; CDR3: CASSARQGNSGYTF; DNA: TGTGCCAGCAGCGCCAGACAGGGTAATTCAGGCTACACCTTC
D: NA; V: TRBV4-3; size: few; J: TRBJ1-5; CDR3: CASSQDRSYQPQHF; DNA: TGCGCCAGCAGCCAAGATCGCAGTTATCAGCCCCAGCATTTT
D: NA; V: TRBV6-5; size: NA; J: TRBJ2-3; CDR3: CASSYRGQTDTQYF; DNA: TGTGCCAGCAGTTACCGCGGACAGACAGATACGCAGTATTTT
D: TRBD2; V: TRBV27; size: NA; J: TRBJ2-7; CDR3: CASSLRGTSGPYEQYF; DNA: TGTGCCAGCAGTTTACGCGGGACTAGCGGCCCCTACGAGCAGTACTTC
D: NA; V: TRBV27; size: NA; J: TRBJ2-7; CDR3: CASSQGKAFYEQYF; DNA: TGTGCCAGCTCACAGGGAAAGGCCTTCTACGAGCAGTACTTC
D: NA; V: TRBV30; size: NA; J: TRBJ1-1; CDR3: CAWSNGGNTEAFF; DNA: TGTGCCTGGAGTAATGGAGGGAACACTGAAGCTTTCTTT
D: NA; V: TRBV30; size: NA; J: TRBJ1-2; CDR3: CAWLRFGYGYTF; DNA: TGTGCCTGGTTGAGATTCGGCTATGGCTACACCTTC
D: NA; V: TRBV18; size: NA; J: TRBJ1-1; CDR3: CASSLRKGENTEAFF; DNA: TGTGCCAGCTCACTCCGTAAGGGAGAGAACACTGAAGCTTTCTTT
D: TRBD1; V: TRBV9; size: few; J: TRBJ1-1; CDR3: CASSVEGAGATEAFF; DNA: TGTGCCAGCAGCGTAGAGGGGGCTGGAGCCACTGAAGCTTTCTTT
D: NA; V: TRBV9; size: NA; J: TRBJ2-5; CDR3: CASSGSHGTPQETQYF; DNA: TGTGCCAGCAGCGGAAGTCACGGGACTCCCCAAGAGACCCAGTACTTC